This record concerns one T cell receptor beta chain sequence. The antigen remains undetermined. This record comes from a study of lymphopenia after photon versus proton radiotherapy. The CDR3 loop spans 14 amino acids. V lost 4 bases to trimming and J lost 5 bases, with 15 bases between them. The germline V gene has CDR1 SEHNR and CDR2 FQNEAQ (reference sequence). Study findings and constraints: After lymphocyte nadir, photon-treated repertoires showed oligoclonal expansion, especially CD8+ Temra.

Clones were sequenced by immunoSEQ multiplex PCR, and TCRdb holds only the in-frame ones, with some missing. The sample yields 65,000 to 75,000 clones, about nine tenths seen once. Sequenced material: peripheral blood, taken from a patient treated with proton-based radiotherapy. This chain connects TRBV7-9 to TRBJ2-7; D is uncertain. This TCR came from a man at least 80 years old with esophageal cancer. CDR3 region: CASSSTDAFDEQYF. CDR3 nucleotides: TGTGCCAGCAGCTCGACGGACGCTTTTGACGAGCAGTACTTC.